Below are 24 T cell receptor beta chains sequenced from a single sample in a study of T cell responses to AZD1222 COVID-19 vaccine. TCRdb keeps only in-frame clones here, not all; method: immunoSEQ multiplex PCR. The sample includes under 150,000 clones, roughly 84% of them seen just once. Here the sequenced sample was peripheral blood, taken on day 0 of AZD1222 vaccination. The receptors were gathered from an adult in good health.

The rearrangement links TRBV10-1 to TRBJ1-6; D ambiguous. Germline-derived CDR1 and CDR2 are WNHNN and SYGVQD (reference sequence). The CDR3 covers 17 residues. V shed 4 bases and J shed 0 bases, with 13 bases lying between them. The CDR3 is CASSGLGSSSYNSPLHF. DNA of the CDR3: TGCGCCAGCAGTGGCCTGGGGTCAAGCTCCTATAATTCACCCCTCCACTTT.

There are a few counts of this clone. V is TRBV5-4 and J is TRBJ1-2, with TRBD1 identical over 7 bases. The J segment lost 4 bases and the V segment lost 0 bases, leaving 6 bases of the junction unmatched. This CDR3 is built from 15 residues. CDR1 SGHNT and CDR2 YYREEE come from the germline V gene (reference sequence). The CDR3 bases are TGTGCCAGCAGCTTGGGGACAGGCTTAATCTATGGCTACACCTTC. This encodes CASSLGTGLIYGYTF.

V gene TRBV27 combines with J gene TRBJ2-7, with 11 bases fitting TRBD2. V was clipped by 5 bases and J by 4 bases; unmatched bases: 4. Germline CDR1 is MNHEY and CDR2 is SMNVEV (reference sequence). The CDR3 runs to 14 residues. CDR3 DNA sequence: TGTGCCAGCAGTCGCGGGACTAGCGGATACGAGCAGTACTTC. Translating gives CASSRGTSGYEQYF.

This chain uses TRBV7-2 with TRBJ2-3, with D hard to call. V lost 6 bases and J 5 bases, leaving 18 bases between the germline ends. The CDR3 sequence is 15 residues long. Per the germline V gene, CDR1 is SGHTA and CDR2 is FQGNSA. CDR3 residues: CASRKQLSNGDTQYF. In DNA form, the CDR3 reads TGTGCCAGCAGGAAACAGCTGAGCAATGGAGATACGCAGTATTTT.

This rearrangement joins TRBV28 to TRBJ1-5; TRBD1 matches at 7 bases. Trimming removed 5 bases from V and 4 bases from J; junction bases left unmatched: 5. Germline CDR1 MDHEN, CDR2 SYDVKM. This CDR3 comprises 14 residues. The CDR3: CASSLTQGNQPQHF. The CDR3 nucleotides are TGTGCCAGCAGTCTTACACAGGGGAATCAGCCCCAGCATTTT.

This clone has just one count. The genes are TRBV5-1 and TRBJ1-1; D gene uncertain. The CDR3 runs 12 residues. V was clipped by 0 bases and J by 5 bases, with 5 bases between them. In germline, CDR1 is SGHRS, CDR2 YFSETQ. CDR3 loop: CASSLGYTEAFF. CDR3 bases: TGCGCCAGCAGCTTGGGGTATACTGAAGCTTTCTTT.

This sequence joins TRBV10-3 and TRBJ1-1; D may be TRBD1 (5 bases). The CDR3 is 15 residues long. V lost 6 bases, J lost 1 base, and 15 bases lay in between. Germline V gene lookup returns CDR1 ENHRY and CDR2 SYGVKD. CDR3 DNA sequence: TGTGCCATCAGCAAAGAGCTGCAGGGGAACACTGAAGCTTTCTTT. As protein: CAISKELQGNTEAFF.

The V gene is TRBV3-1 (or the pseudogene TRBV3-2), the J gene TRBJ2-7; D uncertain. Trimming left V 5 bases short and J 5 bases short, with 13 bases between. This CDR3 contains 13 residues. Germline V gene lookup returns CDR1 LGHDT and CDR2 YNNKEL (reference sequence). The CDR3 protein is CASSENSRDEQYF. Written as DNA, the CDR3 is TGTGCCAGCAGCGAAAATTCTCGGGACGAGCAGTACTTC.

This chain uses TRBV6-5 with TRBJ2-7; D call uncertain. Germline V gene lookup returns CDR1 MNHEY and CDR2 SVGAGI. V was clipped by 7 bases and J by 4 bases, with 11 bases between them. The CDR3 extends over 12 amino acids. CDR3 in amino acids: CASIRSLYEQYF. The CDR3 DNA follows: TGTGCCAGCATAAGAAGCTTATACGAGCAGTACTTC.

The genes are TRBV18 and TRBJ2-7, with 9 bases aligning to TRBD1. Trimming cost V 4 bases and J 2 bases; bases outside gene matches: 9. Germline V gives CDR1 KGHSH, CDR2 LQKENI. The CDR3 has 16 residues. CDR3 loop: CASSRVWDRVPYEQYF. The DNA of the CDR3 is TGTGCCAGCTCACGCGTGTGGGACAGGGTCCCCTACGAGCAGTACTTC.

The rearrangement uses TRBV19 and TRBJ2-6, with D maybe TRBD1 (6 bases). CDR1 and CDR2 (germline): LNHDA, SQIVND (reference sequence). This CDR3 comprises 14 residues. Trimming removed 3 bases from V and 8 bases from J, with 11 bases in between. CDR3: CASSIPRDTNVLTF. The CDR3 DNA reads TGTGCCAGTAGTATCCCCCGGGACACCAACGTCCTGACTTTC.

This chain joins TRBV4-1 and TRBJ2-6, with D uncertain. This CDR3 comprises 16 residues. Germline values: CDR1 MGHRA, CDR2 YSYEKL. The V and J ends lost 4 bases and 0 bases respectively, with 10 bases between them. The CDR3 is CASSPIQPSGANVLTF. The CDR3 nucleotides are TGCGCCAGCAGCCCTATCCAACCCTCTGGGGCCAACGTCCTGACTTTC.

For the CDR3, the DNA is TGCGCCAGCAGCTTGGCCGTAGGGACAGATACGCAGTATTTT. Its translation is CASSLAVGTDTQYF. The chain couples TRBV5-1 to TRBJ2-3; D gene ambiguous. Germline V lookup: CDR1 SGHRS, CDR2 YFSETQ. Trimming left V 0 bases short and J 3 bases short, with 8 bases between. CDR3 size: 14 residues.

The chain joins TRBV11-2 to TRBJ1-2, with 8 bases matching TRBD1. V shed 1 base and J 12 bases; nucleotides not matched to a gene: 4. The V gene's germline CDR1 is SGHAT and CDR2 FQNNGV. CDR3 length: 12 residues. CDR3 sequence (DNA): TGTGCCAGCAGCTTAGCTGGACAGGGCAACACCTTC. It encodes CASSLAGQGNTF.

The CDR3 protein is CASSIDGPQRRSYNEQFF. The CDR3 nucleotides read TGTGCCAGTAGTATAGATGGACCCCAGAGGAGGTCCTACAATGAGCAGTTCTTC. This chain connects TRBV19 to TRBJ2-1, with D tentatively TRBD2 (5 bases). Trimming shortened V by 0 bases and J by 1 base, and 16 bases separated the two germline ends. Germline V gene data show CDR1 as LNHDA and CDR2 as SQIVND (reference sequence). This CDR3 is 18 amino acids long.

The chain links TRBV6-1 to TRBJ2-7; TRBD2 is a possible D gene (5 bases). The V end was cut by 3 bases, the J end by 0 bases, with 9 bases between. The CDR3 consists of 14 residues. In germline, CDR1 is MNHNS, CDR2 SASEGT. This CDR3 reads CASSERGFSYEQYF. The DNA of the CDR3 is TGTGCCAGCAGTGAGCGAGGGTTCTCCTACGAGCAGTACTTC.

The chain links TRBV6-6 to TRBJ2-3; 15 bases agree with TRBD2. With V trimmed by 5 bases and J by 4 bases, 4 bases remained unmatched. Germline-derived CDR1 and CDR2 are MNHNY and SVGAGI (reference sequence). The CDR3 length is 16 residues. The DNA for the CDR3 is TGTGCCAGCAGTACCGGACTAGCGGGGGGGGCAGATACGCAGTATTTT. Its protein product is CASSTGLAGGADTQYF.

The rearrangement joins TRBV10-3 to TRBJ2-2, with TRBD1 identical over 7 bases. Looked up from germline, CDR1 is ENHRY and CDR2 is SYGVKD. This CDR3 spans 15 amino acids. Losses at the gene ends were 6 bases for V and 5 bases for J; bases not matched to a gene: 9. The CDR3 nucleotides are TGTGCCATCAGCGAAGGTCCAGGGGGAACCGGGGAGCTGTTTTTT. Its protein product is CAISEGPGGTGELFF.

The chain combines TRBV5-4 with TRBJ2-1; the D gene is possibly TRBD2 (5 bases). With 3 bases removed from V and 7 bases from J, the gap between germline ends came to 11 bases. The germline V gene has CDR1 SGHNT and CDR2 YYREEE (reference sequence). The CDR3 length is 13 residues. As DNA, the CDR3 is TGTGCCAGCAGCTCTGCGGACTCTAATGAGCAGTTCTTC. It encodes CASSSADSNEQFF. The full variable domain, in which reference TRBV5-4 and TRBJ2-1 provide the parts outside the CDR3, is ETGVTQSPTHLIKTRGQQVTLRCSSQSGHNTVSWYQQALGQGPQFIFQYYREEENGRGNFPPRFSGLQFPNYSSELNVNALELDDSALYLCASSSADSNEQFFGPGTRLTVL.

The chain links TRBV6-5 to TRBJ2-2; D perhaps matches TRBD1 (5 bases). The V end was cut by 0 bases, the J end by 2 bases, with 10 bases between. This CDR3 contains 16 residues. Per germline, CDR1 MNHEY and CDR2 SVGAGI. CDR3 protein: CASSYSEGANTGELFF. CDR3 nucleotide sequence: TGTGCCAGCAGTTACTCGGAAGGGGCCAACACCGGGGAGCTGTTTTTT.

The chain links TRBV6-4 to TRBJ2-3, with a weak D call TRBD1 (5 bases). Germline V gene data show CDR1 as MRHNA and CDR2 as SNTAGT. V gave up 5 bases and J gave up 0 bases, with 9 bases separating them. The CDR3 contains 14 residues. CDR3 coding DNA: TGTGCCAGCAGTCCAGGGCAGAGCACAGATACGCAGTATTTT. Translated, it gives CASSPGQSTDTQYF.

The chain has TRBV7-9 and TRBJ1-3; TRBD1 might be the D (5 bases). V lost 1 base to trimming and J lost 4 bases, with 8 bases between them. This CDR3 has 14 residues. Germline lookup yields CDR1 SEHNR and CDR2 FQNEAQ (reference sequence). The CDR3 nucleotides read TGTGCCAGCAGCTTAGGGGACGGAGGAAACACCATATATTTT. This sequence encodes CASSLGDGGNTIYF.

The chain is built from TRBV12-3 or TRBV12-4 and TRBJ1-2; D possibly corresponds to TRBD1 (5 bases). V lost 8 bases, J lost 2 bases, and 12 bases lay in between. The CDR3 is made up of 13 amino acids. CDR3 loop: CASVLAGNYGYTF. CDR3 nucleotides: TGTGCCAGCGTCTTGGCAGGGAACTATGGCTACACCTTC.

The gene calls are TRBV28 and TRBJ2-1, with D possibly called TRBD1 or TRBD2 (5 bases each). CDR3 length equals 14 residues. CDR1 is MDHEN and CDR2 is SYDVKM in the germline V gene. Trimming took 3 bases from V and 8 from J, leaving 14 bases between them. CDR3 DNA sequence: TGTGCCAGCAGTTTTCTGGTAGGGACCTATGAGCAGTTCTTC. Its protein product is CASSFLVGTYEQFF. The whole variable domain, filled in from reference TRBV28 and TRBJ2-1, reads DVKVTQSSRYLVKRTGEKVFLECVQDMDHENMFWYRQDPGLGLRLIYFSYDVKMKEKGDIPEGYSVSREKKERFSLILESASTNQTSMYLCASSFLVGTYEQFFGPGTRLTVL.